The present TCR beta chain was sequenced within a study of shared clonotypes between healthy human individuals. The CDR3 runs to 15 residues. The germline V gene encodes CDR1 MNHEY and CDR2 SVGAGI. V was trimmed by 4 bases and J by 4 bases, leaving 14 bases between them. Clones were sequenced by immunoSEQ multiplex PCR, and TCRdb holds only the in-frame ones, with some missing. The repertoire includes fewer than 2.5 million clones, roughly 93% of them detected once, and 0.36% sits in the top ten. The sequencing input was naive CD4+ T cells from PBMCs. Subset: CD45RA+ positively selected. This sequence joins TRBV6-5 and TRBJ2-1; tentative D call: TRBD2 (6 bases). This sequence was found in a man between 18 and 29 years old in good health. Some clones in this sample may be carry-over from other donors' samples. This chain's CDR3 is CASSSGASTYNEQFF. The DNA of the CDR3 is TGTGCCAGCAGTTCGGGAGCCTCCACGTACAATGAGCAGTTCTTC.